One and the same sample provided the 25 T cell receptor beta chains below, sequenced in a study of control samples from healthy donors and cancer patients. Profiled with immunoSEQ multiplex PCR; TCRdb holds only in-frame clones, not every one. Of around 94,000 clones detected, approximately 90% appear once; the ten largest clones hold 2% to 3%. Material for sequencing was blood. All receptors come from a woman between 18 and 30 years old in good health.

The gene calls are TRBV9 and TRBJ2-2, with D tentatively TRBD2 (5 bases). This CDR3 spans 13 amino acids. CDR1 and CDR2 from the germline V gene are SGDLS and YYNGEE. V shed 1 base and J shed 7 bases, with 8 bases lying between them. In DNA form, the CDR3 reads TGTGCCAGCAGCGTACACGGGGTCGGGGAGCTGTTTTTT. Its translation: CASSVHGVGELFF.

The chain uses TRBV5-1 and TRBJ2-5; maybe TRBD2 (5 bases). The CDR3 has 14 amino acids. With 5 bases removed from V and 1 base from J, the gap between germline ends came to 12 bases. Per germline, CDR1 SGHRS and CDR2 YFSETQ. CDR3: CASRREQLQETQYF. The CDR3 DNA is TGCGCCAGCAGGAGGGAGCAGCTCCAAGAGACCCAGTACTTC.

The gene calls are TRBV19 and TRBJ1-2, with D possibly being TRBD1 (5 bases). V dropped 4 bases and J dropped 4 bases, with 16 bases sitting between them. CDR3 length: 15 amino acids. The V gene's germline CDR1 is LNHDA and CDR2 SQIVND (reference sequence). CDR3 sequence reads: CASSTDGTESYGYTF. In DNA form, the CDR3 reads TGTGCCAGTAGTACCGACGGGACGGAAAGCTATGGCTACACCTTC.

CDR3 sequence (DNA): TGTGCCACCAGTGATTTCTATACAGATACGCAGTATTTT. The encoded protein is CATSDFYTDTQYF. The J gene is TRBJ2-3, the V gene TRBV24-1; D gene ambiguous. The CDR3 spans 13 residues. Germline V gives CDR1 KGHDR, CDR2 SFDVKD. V was cut by 1 base and J by 3 bases, with 4 bases left in between.

The CDR3 DNA follows: TGTGCCAGCAGTGAGGGCAGAAACTCTGGAAACACCATATATTTT. Translating it yields CASSEGRNSGNTIYF. The chain employs TRBV2 and TRBJ1-3, with D unresolved. CDR3 length: 15 residues. CDR1 is SNHLY and CDR2 is FYNNEI in the germline V gene. The ends were cut back, 3 bases at V and 0 bases at J, with 9 bases in the middle.

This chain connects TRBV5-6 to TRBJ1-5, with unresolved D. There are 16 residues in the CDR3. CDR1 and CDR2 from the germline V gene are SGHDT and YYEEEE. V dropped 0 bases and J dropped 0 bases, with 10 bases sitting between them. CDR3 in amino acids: CASSLAGGHSNQPQHF. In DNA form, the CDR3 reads TGTGCCAGCAGCTTGGCCGGAGGGCATAGCAATCAGCCCCAGCATTTT.

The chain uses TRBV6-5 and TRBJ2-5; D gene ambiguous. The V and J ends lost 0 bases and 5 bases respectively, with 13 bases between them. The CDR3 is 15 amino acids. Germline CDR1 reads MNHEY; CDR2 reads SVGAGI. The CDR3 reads CASSYSNSGGETQYF. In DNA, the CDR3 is TGTGCCAGCAGTTACTCGAACTCCGGTGGGGAGACCCAGTACTTC.

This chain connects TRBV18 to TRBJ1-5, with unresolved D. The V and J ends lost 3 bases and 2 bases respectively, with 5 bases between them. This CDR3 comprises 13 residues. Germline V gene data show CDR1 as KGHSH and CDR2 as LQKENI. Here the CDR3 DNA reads TGTGCCAGCTCACCGAATGGCAATCAGCCCCAGCATTTT. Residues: CASSPNGNQPQHF.

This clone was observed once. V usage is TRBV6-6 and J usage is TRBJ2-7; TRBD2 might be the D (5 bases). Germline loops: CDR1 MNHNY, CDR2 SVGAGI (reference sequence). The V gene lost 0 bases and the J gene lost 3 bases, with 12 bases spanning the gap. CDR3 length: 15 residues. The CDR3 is CASSYSRGLNYEQYF. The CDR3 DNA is TGTGCCAGCAGTTACTCTCGAGGACTCAACTACGAGCAGTACTTC.

The CDR3, as DNA: TGTGCCAGCAGCCAAGATGGGATAGCGGGAGGGTGGGGGGAGCAGTTCTTC. Translated: CASSQDGIAGGWGEQFF. The rearrangement uses TRBV4-2 and TRBJ2-1, with 11 bases lining up with TRBD2. V dropped 0 bases and J dropped 10; count of bases not matched to a gene: 11. The CDR3 is made up of 17 amino acids. Germline CDR1 and CDR2: LGHNA and YNFKEQ.

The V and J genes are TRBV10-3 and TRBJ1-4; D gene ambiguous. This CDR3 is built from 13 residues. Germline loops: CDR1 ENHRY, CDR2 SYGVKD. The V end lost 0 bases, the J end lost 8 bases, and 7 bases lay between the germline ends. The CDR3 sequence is CAISESTREKLFF. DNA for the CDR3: TGTGCCATCAGTGAGTCGACTCGCGAAAAACTGTTTTTT.

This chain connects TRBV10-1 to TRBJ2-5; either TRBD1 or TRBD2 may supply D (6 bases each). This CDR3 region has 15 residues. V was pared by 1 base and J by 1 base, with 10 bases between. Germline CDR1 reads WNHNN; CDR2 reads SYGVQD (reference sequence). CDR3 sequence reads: CASSEWRDTQETQYF. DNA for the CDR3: TGCGCCAGCAGTGAGTGGAGGGACACCCAAGAGACCCAGTACTTC.

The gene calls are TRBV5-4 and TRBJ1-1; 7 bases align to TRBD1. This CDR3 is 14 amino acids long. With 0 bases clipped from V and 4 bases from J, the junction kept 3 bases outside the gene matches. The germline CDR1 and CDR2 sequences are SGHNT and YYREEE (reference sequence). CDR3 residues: CASSLGNRGTEAFF. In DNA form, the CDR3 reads TGTGCCAGCAGCTTGGGGAACAGGGGCACTGAAGCTTTCTTT.

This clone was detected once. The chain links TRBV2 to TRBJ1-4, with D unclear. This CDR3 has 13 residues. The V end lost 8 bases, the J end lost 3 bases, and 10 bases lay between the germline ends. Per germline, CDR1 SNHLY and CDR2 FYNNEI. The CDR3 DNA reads TGTGCCAGCGGGTTATTGGCTAATGAAAAACTGTTTTTT. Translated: CASGLLANEKLFF.

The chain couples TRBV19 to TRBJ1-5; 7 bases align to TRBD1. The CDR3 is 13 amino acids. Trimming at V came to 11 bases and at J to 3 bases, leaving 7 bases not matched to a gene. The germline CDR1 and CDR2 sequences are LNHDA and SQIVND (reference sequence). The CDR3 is CASGTDLNQPQHF. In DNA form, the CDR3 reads TGTGCCTCCGGGACAGATCTCAATCAGCCCCAGCATTTT.

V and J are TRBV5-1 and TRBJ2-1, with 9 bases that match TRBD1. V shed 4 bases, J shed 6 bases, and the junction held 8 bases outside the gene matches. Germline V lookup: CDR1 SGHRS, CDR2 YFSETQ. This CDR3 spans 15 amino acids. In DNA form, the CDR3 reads TGCGCCAGCAGCCCAGGGACAGGGAGAGGCAATGAGCAGTTCTTC. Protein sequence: CASSPGTGRGNEQFF.

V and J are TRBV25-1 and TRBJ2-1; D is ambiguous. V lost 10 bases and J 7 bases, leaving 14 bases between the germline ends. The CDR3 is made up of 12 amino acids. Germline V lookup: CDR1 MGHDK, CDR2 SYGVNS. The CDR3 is CATEGYLNEQFF. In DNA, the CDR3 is TGTGCCACCGAAGGGTATCTGAATGAGCAGTTCTTC. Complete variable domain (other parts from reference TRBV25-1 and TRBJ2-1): EADIYQTPRYLVIGTGKKITLECSQTMGHDKMYWYQQDPGMELHLIHYSYGVNSTEKGDLSSESTVSRIRTEHFPLTLESARPSHTSQYLCATEGYLNEQFFGPGTRLTVL.

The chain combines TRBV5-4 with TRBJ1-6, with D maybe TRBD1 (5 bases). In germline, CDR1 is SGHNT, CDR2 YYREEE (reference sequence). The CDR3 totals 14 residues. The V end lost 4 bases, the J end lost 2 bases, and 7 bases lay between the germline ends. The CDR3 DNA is TGTGCCAGCAGCCCAGGGACCTATAATTCACCCCTCCACTTT. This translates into CASSPGTYNSPLHF.

CDR3 loop: CASRDSNTGELFF. CDR3 coding DNA: TGCGCCAGCAGGGACAGCAACACCGGGGAGCTGTTTTTT. V gene TRBV10-2 combines with J gene TRBJ2-2, with D possibly TRBD1 on 6 matching bases. The CDR3 loop spans 13 amino acids. Trimming left V 6 bases short and J 2 bases short, with 7 bases between. Germline loops: CDR1 WSHSY, CDR2 SAAADI.

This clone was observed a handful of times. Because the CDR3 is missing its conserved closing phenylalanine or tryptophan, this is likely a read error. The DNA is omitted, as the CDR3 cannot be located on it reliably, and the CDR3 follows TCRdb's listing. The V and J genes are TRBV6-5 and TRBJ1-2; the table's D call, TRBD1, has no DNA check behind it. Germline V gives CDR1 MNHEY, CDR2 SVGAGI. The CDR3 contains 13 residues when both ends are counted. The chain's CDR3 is CASSKGVPGFLMS.

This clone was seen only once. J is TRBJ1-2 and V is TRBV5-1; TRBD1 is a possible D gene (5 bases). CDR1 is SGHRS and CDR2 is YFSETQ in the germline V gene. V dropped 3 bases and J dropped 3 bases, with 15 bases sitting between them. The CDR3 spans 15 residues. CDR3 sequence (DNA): TGCGCCAGCAGCTGGGGGGGTGCCAGGCACTATGGCTACACCTTC. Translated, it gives CASSWGGARHYGYTF.

The CDR3 sequence is CASSQEWRLEGGLFMWETQYF. CDR3 nucleotide sequence: TGTGCCAGCAGCCAAGAGTGGCGGTTAGAGGGGGGTCTATTCATGTGGGAGACCCAGTACTTC. The V call is TRBV4-2, the J call TRBJ2-5, with D perhaps given as TRBD1 or TRBD2 (6 bases each). Germline CDR1 LGHNA, CDR2 YNFKEQ. V was pared by 0 bases and J by 5 bases, with 31 bases between. The CDR3 extends over 21 amino acids.

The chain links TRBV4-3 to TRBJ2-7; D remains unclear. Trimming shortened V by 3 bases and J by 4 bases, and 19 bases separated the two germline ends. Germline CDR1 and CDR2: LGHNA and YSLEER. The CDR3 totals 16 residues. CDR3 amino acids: CASSQSLRQALYEQYF. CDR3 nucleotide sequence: TGCGCCAGCAGCCAGAGCCTGAGGCAGGCTCTGTACGAGCAGTACTTC.

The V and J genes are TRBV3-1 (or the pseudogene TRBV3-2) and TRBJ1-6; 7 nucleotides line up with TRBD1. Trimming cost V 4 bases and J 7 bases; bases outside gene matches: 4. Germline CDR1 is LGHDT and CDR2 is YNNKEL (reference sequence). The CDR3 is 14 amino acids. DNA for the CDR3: TGTGCCAGCAGCCCGGACAGGATCAATTCACCCCTCCACTTT. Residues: CASSPDRINSPLHF.

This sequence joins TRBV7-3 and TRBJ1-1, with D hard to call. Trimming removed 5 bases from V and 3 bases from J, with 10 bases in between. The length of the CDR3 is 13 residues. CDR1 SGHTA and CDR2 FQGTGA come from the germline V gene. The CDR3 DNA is TGTGCCAGCAGCCCTGGCCGGGACACTGAAGCTTTCTTT. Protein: CASSPGRDTEAFF.